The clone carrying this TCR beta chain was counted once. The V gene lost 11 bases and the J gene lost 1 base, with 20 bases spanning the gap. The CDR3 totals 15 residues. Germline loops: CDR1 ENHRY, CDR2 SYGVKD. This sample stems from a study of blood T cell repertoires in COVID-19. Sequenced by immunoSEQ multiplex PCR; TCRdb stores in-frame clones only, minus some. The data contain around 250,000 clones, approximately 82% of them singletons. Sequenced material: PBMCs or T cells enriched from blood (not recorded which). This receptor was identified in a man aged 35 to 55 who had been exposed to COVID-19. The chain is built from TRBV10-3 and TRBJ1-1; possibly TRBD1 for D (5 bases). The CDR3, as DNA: TGTGCCTTGACCTCCAGGGCTTGGTCGAACACTGAAGCTTTCTTT. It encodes CALTSRAWSNTEAFF.